This T cell receptor beta chain came from a study of blood T cells in healthy people across ages. Sample-barcoded 5' priming and a J-beta primer mix drove a second PCR of roughly 7 to 11 cycles. TCRdb reprocessed the 5' RACE reads with MiXCR, giving one entry per CDR3 protein. The sample contains more than 900,000 distinct CDR3 sequences, about 25% of which appear only once. CDR1 and CDR2 from the germline V gene are SQVTM and ANQGSEA. The CDR3 is made up of 11 amino acids. The V end lost 7 bases, the J end lost 7 bases, and 13 bases lay between the germline ends. These data were likewise used in another study, on T cells of mothers and their children.

The clonotype was recovered from a girl aged 2 to 9 in good health. The material sequenced was blood. J is TRBJ1-2 and V is TRBV29-1; the D is unclear. In DNA form, the CDR3 reads TGCAGCGCGCTTGTACAAGGTGGCTACACCTTC. This codes for CSALVQGGYTF. Drawing the rest from reference TRBV29-1 and TRBJ1-2, the complete variable domain is SAVISQKPSRDICQRGTSLTIQCQVDSQVTMMFWYRQQPGQSLTLIATANQGSEATYESGFVIDKFPISRPNLTFSTLTVSNMSPEDSSIYLCSALVQGGYTFGSGTRLTVV.